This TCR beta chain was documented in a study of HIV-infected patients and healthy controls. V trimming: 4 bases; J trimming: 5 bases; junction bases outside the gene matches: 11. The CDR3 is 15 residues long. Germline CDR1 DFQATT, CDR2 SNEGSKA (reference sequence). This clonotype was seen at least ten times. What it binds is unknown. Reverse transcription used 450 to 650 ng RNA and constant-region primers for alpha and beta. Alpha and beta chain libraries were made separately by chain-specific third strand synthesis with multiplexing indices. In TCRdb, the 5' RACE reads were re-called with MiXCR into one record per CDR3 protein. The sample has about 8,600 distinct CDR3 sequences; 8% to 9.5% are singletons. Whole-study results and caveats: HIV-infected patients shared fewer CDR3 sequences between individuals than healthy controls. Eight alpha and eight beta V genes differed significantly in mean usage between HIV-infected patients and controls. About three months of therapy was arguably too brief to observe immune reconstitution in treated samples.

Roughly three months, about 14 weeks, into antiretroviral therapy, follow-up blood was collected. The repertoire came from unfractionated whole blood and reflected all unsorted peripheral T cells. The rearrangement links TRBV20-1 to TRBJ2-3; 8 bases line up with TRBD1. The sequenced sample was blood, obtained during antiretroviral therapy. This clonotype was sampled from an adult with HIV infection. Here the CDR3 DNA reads TGCAGTGCTAACGCCAGGGGGCTTTGGGGAGATACGCAGTATTTT. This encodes CSANARGLWGDTQYF.